This TCR beta chain was captured by sequencing in a study of T cell changes during pregnancy in multiple sclerosis. The CDR3 spans 14 residues. The V gene's germline CDR1 is SGHTA and CDR2 FQGNSA. V was cut by 1 base and J by 0 bases, with 6 bases left in between. Assay: immunoSEQ multiplex PCR; the TCRdb copy retains only in-frame clones and omits some. The table shows tens of thousands of clones, with 80% to 90% occurring only once. The chain employs TRBV7-2 and TRBJ2-5; no reliable D call. Material: CD4+ T cells from peripheral blood mononuclear cells, obtained in the first trimester of pregnancy. This TCR derives from a female donor in good health, enrolled as a control in a pregnancy study. CDR3 sequence reads: CASSLDWYQETQYF. The CDR3 nucleotides read TGTGCCAGCAGCTTAGACTGGTACCAAGAGACCCAGTACTTC.